The 12 T cell receptor beta chains given below trace back to one sample, sequenced in a study of OX40 agonist ivuxolimab in advanced cancers. Sequenced by immunoSEQ multiplex PCR; TCRdb stores in-frame clones only, minus some. The sample lists around 81,000 clones; 88% were seen once. Sequencing used CD4+ or CD8+ T cells sorted from blood, obtained in a trial of the OX40 agonist ivuxolimab. The receptors originated from an adult with an advanced solid tumor such as melanoma, head and neck, liver or kidney cancer.

The chain recombines TRBV2 with TRBJ1-1; a possible D gene is TRBD1 (5 bases). The V end was cut by 7 bases, the J end by 5 bases, with 17 bases between. Germline CDR1 and CDR2: SNHLY and FYNNEI. The CDR3 covers 14 residues. CDR3 in amino acids: CASTREGLTTEAFF. In DNA, the CDR3 is TGTGCCAGCACCCGAGAGGGACTGACAACTGAAGCTTTCTTT.

This chain connects TRBV9 to TRBJ2-5; tentatively, D is TRBD2 (6 bases). Germline CDR1 and CDR2: SGDLS and YYNGEE. The CDR3 has 15 residues. V was shortened by 2 bases and J by 4 bases, with 15 bases between the two germline ends. This CDR3 is CASSVTRGTGETQYF. CDR3 nucleotides: TGTGCCAGCAGCGTGACTAGGGGTACGGGAGAGACCCAGTACTTC.

V is TRBV7-3 and J is TRBJ2-1; 13 positions match TRBD2. The V gene's germline CDR1 is SGHTA and CDR2 FQGTGA. This CDR3 comprises 15 residues. J was trimmed by 7 bases and V by 3 bases; bases with no gene match: 3. In DNA form, the CDR3 reads TGTGCCAGCAGCTTGGGACTAGCGGGATATAATGAGCAGTTCTTC. Encoded protein: CASSLGLAGYNEQFF.

The chain couples TRBV19 to TRBJ2-3, with 12 bases identical to TRBD2. Germline CDR1 and CDR2: LNHDA and SQIVND (reference sequence). This CDR3 has 20 residues. J gave up 0 bases and V 3 bases, and 13 bases lay outside the gene matches. CDR3 sequence: CASSIQFATSGSKSTDTQYF. CDR3 DNA: TGTGCCAGTAGTATTCAATTTGCGACTAGCGGGAGCAAAAGCACAGATACGCAGTATTTT.

The V gene is TRBV28, the J gene TRBJ2-7; 9 bases are shared with TRBD1. V was pared by 6 bases and J by 3 bases, with 9 bases of the junction left unmatched. Germline V gene data show CDR1 as MDHEN and CDR2 as SYDVKM. The CDR3 contains 15 residues. CDR3 protein: CASRNPGTGLYEQYF. Written as DNA, the CDR3 is TGTGCCAGCAGAAACCCCGGGACAGGGCTCTACGAGCAGTACTTC.

This clone was recorded only once. V usage is TRBV7-2 and J usage is TRBJ2-5; D unresolved. Per germline, CDR1 SGHTA and CDR2 FQGNSA. The CDR3 is made up of 15 amino acids. Trimming removed 2 bases from V and 4 bases from J, with 14 bases in between. Here the CDR3 DNA reads TGTGCCAGCAGCTTAACCGGTACCGGTGGAGAGACCCAGTACTTC. It is translated as CASSLTGTGGETQYF.

Only one count was recorded for this clone. The chain recombines TRBV9 with TRBJ2-3; D perhaps matches TRBD2 (5 bases). The germline V and J ends were trimmed by 3 bases and 0 bases, with 11 bases remaining between them. Germline V gene sequence: CDR1 SGDLS, CDR2 YYNGEE. The CDR3 consists of 15 residues. The CDR3 DNA sequence: TGTGCCAGCAGCGCTCATAGCGTGAGCACAGATACGCAGTATTTT. Translation gives CASSAHSVSTDTQYF.

V usage is TRBV29-1 and J usage is TRBJ2-5, with D uncertain. The CDR3 extends over 11 amino acids. Trimming took 6 bases from V and 4 from J, leaving 9 bases between them. Germline loops: CDR1 SQVTM, CDR2 ANQGSEA. As DNA, the CDR3 is TGCAGCGTCGGGTGGGGAGAGACCCAGTACTTC. This gives the protein CSVGWGETQYF.

This clone was observed a single time. The rearrangement uses TRBV5-6 and TRBJ1-5; D is undetermined. The CDR3 sequence is 13 residues long. Trimming left V 0 bases short and J 5 bases short, with 6 bases between. The V gene's germline CDR1 is SGHDT and CDR2 YYEEEE. The CDR3 loop reads CASSLDGDQPQHF. The CDR3 DNA is TGTGCCAGCAGCTTGGACGGAGATCAGCCCCAGCATTTT.

The chain combines TRBV2 with TRBJ2-1, with 7 bases lining up with TRBD2. Germline trimming cut 8 bases from V and 7 bases from J; bases unmatched to any gene: 14. Germline V gene data show CDR1 as SNHLY and CDR2 as FYNNEI. The CDR3 runs 15 residues. CDR3 amino acids: CASPAGAGVTNEQFF. Written as DNA, the CDR3 is TGTGCCAGCCCCGCCGGGGCGGGAGTAACAAATGAGCAGTTCTTC.

The J gene is TRBJ2-2, the V gene TRBV2; 8 bases are a match to TRBD1. Per germline, CDR1 SNHLY and CDR2 FYNNEI. The CDR3 runs to 14 residues. V was pared by 3 bases and J by 6 bases, with 3 bases of the junction left unmatched. CDR3 sequence reads: CASSDRGLAGELFF. CDR3 nucleotide sequence: TGTGCCAGCAGTGACAGGGGGCTGGCCGGGGAGCTGTTTTTT.

The chain joins TRBV6-1 to TRBJ2-7; 9 bases match TRBD2. This CDR3 has 13 residues. The V gene end was trimmed by 7 bases and the J gene end by 4 bases; junction bases not matched to a gene: 5. CDR1 is MNHNS, CDR2 SASEGT, per germline. The CDR3 DNA reads as TGTGCCAGCACCCCGGGACTAGCTTACGAGCAGTACTTC. Translating gives CASTPGLAYEQYF.